The 22 T cell receptor beta chains listed next were all sequenced from one sample in a study of blood T cell repertoires in COVID-19 (dated by TCRdb to 2019 to 2021). Library construction relied on the immunoSEQ multiplex PCR assay. TCRdb re-hosts the immuneACCESS table, in-frame sequences only. Its copies lack some clones; in the studies checked, an unresolved V gene accounts for under half of them, and the cause for the rest is not known. The sample table lists 350,000 to 400,000 clones, approximately 90% of them with a count of one. The biggest ten clones account for roughly 0.9% of the sample. The specimen sequenced was PBMCs or T cells enriched from blood (not recorded which). These receptor sequences come from a middle-aged woman who had been exposed to COVID-19.

This clone was observed a few times. The chain is built from TRBV10-1 and TRBJ2-1; 12 nucleotides align to TRBD2. J was trimmed by 10 bases and V by 5 bases; bases with no gene match: 9. The germline V gene has CDR1 WNHNN and CDR2 SYGVQD (reference sequence). This CDR3 region has 15 residues. The chain's CDR3 is CASSPSGRAITEQFF. CDR3 in DNA: TGCGCCAGCAGTCCTAGCGGGAGGGCCATCACCGAGCAGTTCTTC.

This clone was observed once. The chain uses TRBV6-5 and TRBJ1-6; 7 bases map to TRBD1. The trim removed 7 bases at V and 6 bases at J, leaving 9 bases unmatched. This CDR3 region has 15 residues. Germline V lookup: CDR1 MNHEY, CDR2 SVGAGI. CDR3 sequence (DNA): TGTGCCAGCACCCCAAACAGGGGCCTTAATTCACCCCTCCACTTT. This gives the protein CASTPNRGLNSPLHF.

CDR3 DNA: TGTGCCAGCAGAGAGTCCGGCCGACAGGCTTTCTTT. Translated: CASRESGRQAFF. V is TRBV3-1 (or the pseudogene TRBV3-2) and J is TRBJ1-1, with D maybe TRBD1 (5 bases). V lost 6 bases, J lost 11 bases, and 16 bases lay in between. The V gene's germline CDR1 is LGHDT and CDR2 YNNKEL (reference sequence). The CDR3 extends over 12 amino acids.

A word on this clone: Other DNA sequences from this sample encode an identical CDR3 as well. The chain uses TRBV19 and TRBJ1-3; weak D call: TRBD1 (6 bases). This CDR3 has 14 residues. With 3 bases removed from V and 4 bases from J, the gap between germline ends came to 10 bases. The germline V gene encodes CDR1 LNHDA and CDR2 SQIVND (reference sequence). CDR3 sequence (DNA): TGTGCCAGTAGTATTGGACAGTCAGGAAACACCATATATTTT. It is translated as CASSIGQSGNTIYF.

The V and J genes are TRBV18 and TRBJ1-1, with D maybe TRBD1 (5 bases). The CDR3 length is 15 residues. V gave up 0 bases and J gave up 3 bases, with 11 bases separating them. CDR1 is KGHSH, CDR2 LQKENI, per germline. The CDR3, as DNA: TGTGCCAGCTCACCACCGGGCAGGGAAGACACTGAAGCTTTCTTT. This encodes CASSPPGREDTEAFF.

V and J are TRBV6-2 or TRBV6-3 and TRBJ2-7, with D perhaps TRBD1 (6 bases). The germline CDR1 and CDR2 sequences are MNHEY and SVGEGT. V lost 0 bases and J lost 3, with 15 bases in between. This CDR3 is built from 16 residues. This CDR3 reads CASSYSNRVGDYEQYF. CDR3 coding DNA: TGTGCCAGCAGTTACTCAAACAGGGTCGGCGACTACGAGCAGTACTTC.

The chain carries TRBV5-4 and TRBJ1-6; 7 positions match TRBD1. The germline CDR1 and CDR2 sequences are SGHNT and YYREEE (reference sequence). CDR3 length: 15 amino acids. J gave up 6 bases and V 2 bases, and 5 bases lay outside the gene matches. The CDR3 here is CASSLAGTVNSPLHF. Here the CDR3 DNA reads TGTGCCAGCAGCTTAGCCGGGACAGTTAATTCACCCCTCCACTTT.

CDR3 coding DNA: TGTGCCAGCAGTTACTCGAACAGGGCGGCTGGCTACACCTTC. Translation: CASSYSNRAAGYTF. This chain joins TRBV6-5 and TRBJ1-2, with D tentatively TRBD1 (6 bases). V shed 0 bases and J shed 7 bases, with 12 bases lying between them. The CDR3 is 14 residues long. Germline V gene sequence: CDR1 MNHEY, CDR2 SVGAGI.

The chain is built from TRBV29-1 and TRBJ1-2; D may be TRBD1 (5 bases). Deletions cut 3 bases from V and 8 bases from J, with 16 bases between. The CDR3 has 13 amino acids. CDR1 and CDR2 (germline): SQVTM, ANQGSEA. CDR3 residues: CSVDEVDSWGYTF. The CDR3 nucleotides are TGCAGCGTTGACGAGGTTGACAGCTGGGGCTACACCTTC.

The chain carries TRBV7-6 and TRBJ1-2, with D unclear. Germline V gene lookup returns CDR1 SGHVS and CDR2 FNYEAQ. The CDR3 consists of 15 residues. Trimming took 2 bases from V and 3 from J, leaving 13 bases between them. The CDR3 DNA follows: TGTGCCAGCAGCTTAAAGTCCAGGTCCGACTATGGCTACACCTTC. Protein: CASSLKSRSDYGYTF.

This CDR3 is CASSLGSRAGGTEAFF. As DNA, the CDR3 is TGTGCCAGCAGCTTAGGATCGCGAGCCGGAGGAACTGAAGCTTTCTTT. J is TRBJ1-1 and V is TRBV7-2; D is unresolved. The CDR3 extends over 16 amino acids. CDR1 is SGHTA, CDR2 FQGNSA, per germline. The V end lost 1 base, the J end lost 5 bases, and 17 bases lay between the germline ends.

This chain joins TRBV4-1 and TRBJ2-7; 7 bases align to TRBD2. The CDR3 is made up of 16 amino acids. With 1 base clipped from V and 1 base from J, the junction kept 7 bases outside the gene matches. CDR1 MGHRA and CDR2 YSYEKL come from the germline V gene. The CDR3 is CASSQVAGDGSYEQYF. DNA of the CDR3: TGCGCCAGCAGCCAAGTTGCGGGGGACGGATCCTACGAGCAGTACTTC.

V usage is TRBV11-2 and J usage is TRBJ2-4; a possible D gene is TRBD2 (6 bases). The germline CDR1 and CDR2 sequences are SGHAT and FQNNGV. The CDR3 runs 16 residues. Deletions cut 6 bases from V and 0 bases from J, with 15 bases between. The CDR3 region is CASRTVEGLAKNIQYF. CDR3 nucleotides: TGTGCCAGCAGAACCGTGGAGGGCCTAGCCAAAAACATTCAGTACTTC.

V is TRBV18 and J is TRBJ2-7, with D maybe TRBD1 (6 bases). V was cut by 2 bases and J by 5 bases, with 16 bases left in between. Germline assignment: CDR1 KGHSH and CDR2 LQKENI. The CDR3 has 15 residues. The CDR3 coding sequence is TGTGCCAGCTCACCAGGGGACACGGTTGGCCACGAGCAGTACTTC. Protein: CASSPGDTVGHEQYF.

This rearrangement joins TRBV27 to TRBJ1-2; tentative D call: TRBD1 (5 bases). Trimming pared 6 bases from V and 6 bases from J, leaving 17 bases between. CDR3 length equals 14 residues. The V gene's germline CDR1 is MNHEY and CDR2 SMNVEV (reference sequence). DNA for the CDR3: TGTGCCAGCAGACTCGCCGGCCTAGGGGATGGCTACACCTTC. Protein: CASRLAGLGDGYTF.

The genes are TRBV5-4 and TRBJ1-2, with D possibly TRBD1 on 6 matching bases. Germline CDR1 reads SGHNT; CDR2 reads YYREEE (reference sequence). The CDR3 spans 16 residues. V shed 4 bases and J shed 8 bases, with 24 bases lying between them. For the CDR3, the DNA is TGTGCCAGCAGCAGCCCCCTTGACAGGACCCTTTCCGGCTACACCTTC. Its protein product is CASSSPLDRTLSGYTF.

This chain links TRBV5-1 with TRBJ1-5; D is unclear. Germline V gene sequence: CDR1 SGHRS, CDR2 YFSETQ. The CDR3 spans 14 residues. Deletions cut 5 bases from V and 1 base from J, with 10 bases between. The CDR3 reads CASRPDGSNQPQHF. CDR3 sequence (DNA): TGCGCCAGCAGGCCCGACGGGAGCAATCAGCCCCAGCATTTT.

The rearrangement links TRBV30 to TRBJ1-5; 7 bases agree with TRBD1. V shed 2 bases and J 4 bases; nucleotides not matched to a gene: 5. Per the germline V gene, CDR1 is GTSNPN and CDR2 is SVGIG (reference sequence). The CDR3 contains 14 residues. The chain's CDR3 is CAWSPGQKNQPQHF. CDR3 DNA: TGTGCCTGGAGTCCGGGACAGAAAAATCAGCCCCAGCATTTT.

The rearrangement links TRBV5-8 to TRBJ1-5; D call uncertain. Germline CDR1 is SGHTS and CDR2 is YDEGEE. The V end lost 1 base, the J end lost 2 bases, and 7 bases lay between the germline ends. The CDR3 covers 14 residues. For the CDR3, the DNA is TGTGCCAGCAGCTTGACAGTGGGCAATCAGCCCCAGCATTTT. This sequence encodes CASSLTVGNQPQHF. Full variable domain (rest looked up from reference TRBV5-8 and TRBJ1-5): EAGVTQSPTHLIKTRGQQATLRCSPISGHTSVYWYQQALGLGLQFLLWYDEGEERNRGNFPPRFSGRQFPNYSSELNVNALELEDSALYLCASSLTVGNQPQHFGDGTRLSIL.

The chain uses TRBV30 and TRBJ2-1; 8 bases fit TRBD1. The V segment lost 5 bases and the J segment 0 bases; nucleotides outside the gene matches: 3. The CDR3 loop spans 14 amino acids. Germline CDR1 is GTSNPN and CDR2 is SVGIG (reference sequence). The CDR3 spells CAWDRGGSYNEQFF. The DNA of the CDR3 is TGTGCCTGGGACAGGGGTGGCTCCTACAATGAGCAGTTCTTC.

The rearrangement joins TRBV9 to TRBJ2-2, with 12 bases aligning to TRBD2. Germline V lookup: CDR1 SGDLS, CDR2 YYNGEE. The CDR3 is made up of 15 amino acids. V shed 4 bases, J shed 7 bases, and the junction held 5 bases outside the gene matches. CDR3 coding DNA: TGTGCCAGCAGCCCCCTAGCGGGGGGGGGCGGGGAGCTGTTTTTT. Its translation: CASSPLAGGGGELFF.

V gene TRBV2 combines with J gene TRBJ1-1, with D possibly being TRBD1 (6 bases). The length of the CDR3 is 17 residues. V lost 7 bases and J 2 bases, leaving 23 bases between the germline ends. The V gene's germline CDR1 is SNHLY and CDR2 FYNNEI. In DNA form, the CDR3 reads TGTGCCAGCATCCCCCCCCGGGGGGGCAGGGAAAACACTGAAGCTTTCTTT. Protein product: CASIPPRGGRENTEAFF.